Following are 3 T cell receptor beta chains from one sample sequenced in a study of shared clonotypes between healthy human individuals. The naive CD8 subset, CD45RO-negative cells positively selected for CCR7, excluded terminally differentiated effector memory CD45RA+ cells. Sequenced by immunoSEQ multiplex PCR; TCRdb stores in-frame clones only, minus some. This sample carries about 650,000 clones, around 95% of them seen once, and the ten largest clones take 0.095% to 0.12%. The sample was naive CD8+ T cells sorted from blood. The receptors here all came from a woman aged 25-40 years in good health.

The chain joins TRBV4-2 to TRBJ1-2; D is uncertain. The CDR3 extends over 15 amino acids. Germline V gene data show CDR1 as LGHNA and CDR2 as YNFKEQ. V was cut by 1 base and J by 6 bases, with 15 bases left in between. Here the CDR3 reads CASSQAKTGADGYTF. The CDR3 DNA reads TGTGCCAGCAGCCAAGCCAAGACCGGAGCGGATGGCTACACCTTC.

V gene TRBV15 combines with J gene TRBJ1-3, with D hard to call. V lost 3 bases and J 9 bases, leaving 12 bases between the germline ends. The CDR3 has 13 residues. Germline V gene sequence: CDR1 LNHNV, CDR2 YYDKDF (reference sequence). CDR3 region: CATSRVSGSTIYF. The CDR3 DNA reads as TGTGCCACCAGCAGGGTTAGCGGGAGCACCATATATTTT.

This chain joins TRBV28 and TRBJ2-5; maybe TRBD1 (5 bases). Germline CDR1 MDHEN, CDR2 SYDVKM. V was pared by 5 bases and J by 3 bases, with 16 bases between. This CDR3 is 15 amino acids long. Here the CDR3 reads CASSSLAEGEETQYF. The CDR3 nucleotides read TGTGCCAGCAGTAGCTTGGCAGAAGGGGAAGAGACCCAGTACTTC.